These T cell receptor beta chains were read from a single sample in a study of T-cell reconstitution after alpha-beta-depleted transplantation in children. TCRdb reprocessed the PCR reads with MiXCR, giving one entry per CDR3 protein. This repertoire shows approximately 800,000 distinct CDR3 sequences, about 15% found once; its top ten account for approximately 5%. Material: PBMCs, mostly from graft donor cells, obtained 360 days after TCRalphabeta/CD19-depleted stem cell transplant. These receptors were collected from a male patient aged 5 to 17 who had a stem cell transplant for acute lymphoblastic leukemia, so the T cells may come from the graft donor. The CDR3 runs from the conserved cysteine through the conserved F or W. D genes are given only for firm matches. Size tells how often a clone was seen (once, few, many) or the class of an expanded clone, and some rows leave it out.

TRBV5-1,TRBD2,TRBJ2-1,NA,CASILASGGGPHNEQFF,TGCGCCAGCATCCTGGCTTCGGGCGGGGGACCCCACAATGAGCAGTTCTTC
TRBV7-9,NA,TRBJ1-1,NA,CASSSPRAGTMNTEAFF,TGTGCCAGCAGTTCCCCCCGGGCCGGTACCATGAACACTGAAGCTTTCTTT
TRBV4-2,TRBD1,TRBJ2-7,NA,CASSQARPGQGAHEQYF,TGTGCCAGCAGCCAAGCCCGTCCGGGACAGGGGGCCCACGAGCAGTACTTC
TRBV24-1,NA,TRBJ2-7,NA,CATAGSPENEQYF,TGTGCCACTGCCGGGTCGCCAGAGAACGAGCAGTACTTC
TRBV6-5,NA,TRBJ2-7,few,CASSYDGAGSYEQYF,TGTGCCAGCAGTTACGACGGTGCAGGTTCCTACGAGCAGTACTTC
TRBV13,NA,TRBJ1-2,NA,CASSLGLVRYGYTF,TGTGCCAGCAGCTTAGGCCTGGTTAGGTATGGCTACACCTTC
TRBV7-9,NA,TRBJ2-7,many,CASSLLANLYEQYF,TGTGCCAGCAGCCTACTAGCTAACCTATACGAGCAGTACTTC
TRBV6-5,TRBD2,TRBJ2-1,many,CASSYASSGRAISYNEQFF,TGTGCCAGCAGTTACGCCTCTAGCGGGAGGGCCATCTCCTACAATGAGCAGTTCTTC
TRBV11-3,TRBD1,TRBJ2-1,NA,CASSFSAGTGYNEQFF,TGTGCCAGCAGCTTTAGCGCCGGGACAGGATACAATGAGCAGTTCTTC
TRBV4-1,NA,TRBJ1-1,few,CASRPIGGRGAFF,TGCGCCAGCAGGCCTATTGGCGGGAGAGGCGCTTTCTTT
TRBV12-3/TRBV12-4,NA,TRBJ2-2,many,CASSLGGRTNTGELFF,TGTGCCAGCAGTTTGGGAGGTCGGACTAACACCGGGGAGCTGTTTTTT
TRBV12-3/TRBV12-4,NA,TRBJ2-7,few,CASTWSALAYEQYF,TGTGCCAGCACCTGGAGCGCCCTCGCCTACGAGCAGTACTTC
TRBV6-1,NA,TRBJ2-3,many,CASRSLGGAGDTQYF,TGTGCCAGCAGGTCCCTTGGGGGCGCGGGAGATACGCAGTATTTT
TRBV12-3/TRBV12-4,TRBD1,TRBJ1-6,few,CASSLDRAHNSPLHF,TGTGCCAGCAGCCTGGACAGGGCACATAATTCACCCCTCCACTTT